A single sample is the source of the 11 T cell receptor beta chains below, sequenced in a study of PD-1 blockade in classical Hodgkin lymphoma. TCRdb keeps only in-frame clones here, not all; method: immunoSEQ multiplex PCR. The sample records just under 45,000 clones, over 65% being singletons. The patients all showed relapse after autologous stem cell transplantation, while their brentuximab vedotin exposure varied. The sample in question was peripheral blood mononuclear cells (PBMCs), obtained before the second cycle of nivolumab. Receptor source: a human donor with classical Hodgkin lymphoma.

The chain links TRBV28 to TRBJ1-5, with 9 bases fitting TRBD1. The CDR3 has 16 amino acids. The germline V gene has CDR1 MDHEN and CDR2 SYDVKM. Trimming at V came to 6 bases and at J to 3 bases, leaving 9 bases not matched to a gene. CDR3 bases: TGTGCCAGCAGGGGTAAAGGACAGGGGATCAATCAGCCCCAGCATTTT. As protein: CASRGKGQGINQPQHF.

A few counts support this clone. This chain connects TRBV13 to TRBJ2-3; TRBD2 might be the D (6 bases). The CDR3 is made up of 13 amino acids. Germline V gene sequence: CDR1 PRHDT, CDR2 FYEKMQ (reference sequence). V lost 4 bases, J lost 8 bases, and 13 bases lay in between. DNA for the CDR3: TGTGCCAGCAGCTCCGGGGGTGTCGGTACGCAGTATTTT. Amino acids: CASSSGGVGTQYF.

The CDR3 is CASSDPTSWQETQYF. CDR3 sequence (DNA): TGTGCCAGCAGTGACCCGACTAGTTGGCAAGAGACCCAGTACTTC. This chain uses TRBV25-1 with TRBJ2-5; maybe TRBD2 (6 bases). CDR3 length: 15 residues. V was clipped by 3 bases and J by 2 bases, with 13 bases between them. Germline lookup yields CDR1 MGHDK and CDR2 SYGVNS.

The rearrangement uses TRBV5-3 and TRBJ2-3; 10 nucleotides match TRBD2. TRBV5-3 is assigned to the ORF class and has an uncertain function. The CDR3 totals 17 residues. J gave up 2 bases and V 4 bases, and 10 bases lay outside the gene matches. CDR3: CARSTGRLAGDTDTQYF. DNA of the CDR3: TGTGCCAGAAGCACAGGAAGGCTAGCGGGAGACACAGATACGCAGTATTTT.

This clone was counted between two and nine times. The chain is built from TRBV9 and TRBJ2-1, with TRBD2 matching 13 bases. This CDR3 comprises 16 residues. Germline-derived CDR1 and CDR2 are SGDLS and YYNGEE. The trim removed 0 bases at V and 9 bases at J, leaving 6 bases unmatched. The CDR3 DNA reads as TGTGCCAGCAGCGTAGGGAGGACTAGCGGGAGTGGTGAGCAGTTCTTC. Its protein is CASSVGRTSGSGEQFF.

The V gene is TRBV14, the J gene TRBJ2-5, with TRBD1 identical over 7 bases. V shed 1 base and J 4 bases; nucleotides not matched to a gene: 9. This CDR3 has 16 amino acids. Germline V gene sequence: CDR1 SGHDN, CDR2 FVKESK. The CDR3 nucleotides are TGTGCCAGCAGCCAAGCCCCAAGGGGGCTTCGAGAGACCCAGTACTTC. Amino acid sequence: CASSQAPRGLRETQYF.

The rearrangement links TRBV28 to TRBJ1-5, with D possibly being TRBD1 (5 bases). The CDR3 runs to 16 residues. CDR1 MDHEN and CDR2 SYDVKM come from the germline V gene. Trimming took off 7 bases at V and 7 bases at J, with 23 bases between the two ends. CDR3 sequence: CASTPEGRVGEQPQHF. The CDR3 nucleotides read TGTGCCAGCACCCCCGAGGGCAGGGTAGGGGAGCAGCCCCAGCATTTT.

V gene TRBV7-6 combines with J gene TRBJ2-3; no reliable D call. The CDR3 runs 18 residues. CDR1 and CDR2 from the germline V gene are SGHVS and FNYEAQ. Trimming took off 2 bases at V and 2 bases at J, with 20 bases between the two ends. The CDR3 region is CASSLTLSGRADTDTQYF. CDR3 DNA: TGTGCCAGCAGCTTAACCCTGTCAGGACGGGCTGACACAGATACGCAGTATTTT. Filled out from reference TRBV7-6 and TRBJ2-3, the complete variable domain reads GAGVSQSPRYKVTKRGQDVALRCDPISGHVSLYWYRQALGQGPEFLTYFNYEAQQDKSGLPNDRFSAERPEGSISTLTIQRTEQRDSAMYRCASSLTLSGRADTDTQYFGPGTRLTVL.

The chain uses TRBV27 and TRBJ2-1; 9 positions agree with TRBD2. Trimming removed 2 bases from V and 3 bases from J; junction bases left unmatched: 2. Germline V lookup: CDR1 MNHEY, CDR2 SMNVEV (reference sequence). This CDR3 comprises 15 residues. Here the CDR3 DNA reads TGTGCCAGCAGTTTAGGCGGGAGGGGCTACAATGAGCAGTTCTTC. Translating it yields CASSLGGRGYNEQFF.

This clone was counted between two and nine times. The V gene is TRBV9, the J gene TRBJ2-3, with TRBD2 as a possible D gene (6 bases). The CDR3 has 15 residues. V was shortened by 4 bases and J by 4 bases, with 16 bases between the two germline ends. The germline V gene has CDR1 SGDLS and CDR2 YYNGEE. DNA for the CDR3: TGTGCCAGCAGCCAAGCGGGTGGGGGTGCAGATACGCAGTATTTT. This sequence encodes CASSQAGGGADTQYF.

The genes are TRBV7-9 and TRBJ2-1; 7 bases fit TRBD2. CDR1 SEHNR and CDR2 FQNEAQ come from the germline V gene (reference sequence). This CDR3 contains 17 residues. The junction had 11 bases not matched to a gene; V was cut back by 2 bases and J by 4 bases. This CDR3 is CASSLSSGGKIYNEQFF. In nucleotides, the CDR3 is TGTGCCAGCAGCTTATCGTCCGGGGGGAAGATTTACAATGAGCAGTTCTTC.